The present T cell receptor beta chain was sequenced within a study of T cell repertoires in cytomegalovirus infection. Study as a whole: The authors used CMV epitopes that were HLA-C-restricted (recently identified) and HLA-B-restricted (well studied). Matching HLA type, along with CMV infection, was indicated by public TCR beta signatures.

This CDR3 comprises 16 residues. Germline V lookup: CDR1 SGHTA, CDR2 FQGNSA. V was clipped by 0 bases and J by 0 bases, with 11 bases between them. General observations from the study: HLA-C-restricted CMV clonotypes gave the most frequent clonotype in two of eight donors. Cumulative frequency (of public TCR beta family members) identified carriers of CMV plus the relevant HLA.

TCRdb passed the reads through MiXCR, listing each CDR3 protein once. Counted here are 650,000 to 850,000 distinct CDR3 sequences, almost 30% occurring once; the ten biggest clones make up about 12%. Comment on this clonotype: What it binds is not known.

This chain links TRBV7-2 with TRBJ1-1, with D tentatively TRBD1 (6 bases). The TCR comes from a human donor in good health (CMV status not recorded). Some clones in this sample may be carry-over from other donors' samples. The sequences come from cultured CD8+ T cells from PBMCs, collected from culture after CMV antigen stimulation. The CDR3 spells CASSLAVDRLNTEAFF. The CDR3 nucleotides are TGTGCCAGCAGCTTAGCGGTTGACAGGTTGAACACTGAAGCTTTCTTT.